One sample yielded the 2 T cell receptor beta chains listed below, sequenced in a study of Tregs in tolerant kidney transplant recipients (dated by TCRdb to between 2018 and 2021). The library was prepared using the immunoSEQ multiplex PCR assay. In TCRdb, the immuneACCESS table is reduced to in-frame sequences with V and J assigned. These tables do not hold every clone; where another copy was compared, an unresolved V gene accounts for under half, and the others remain unexplained. Present in this sample are about 90,000 clones, approximately 94% of which were seen just once. The ten largest account for 1.5% to 2% of the sample. The transplants used related donors along with nonmyeloablative bone marrow transplantation, and in the human trials mixed chimerism was transient. Source: CD4+ T cells from blood (PBMCs), taken 12 months after the transplant. The receptors shown here come from a human patient who received a combined kidney and bone marrow transplant. After a transplant, the graft donor may have provided part of the T cells.

This sequence joins TRBV29-1 and TRBJ2-1, with TRBD2 as a possible D gene (5 bases). Looked up from germline, CDR1 is SQVTM and CDR2 is ANQGSEA. The ends were cut back, 3 bases at V and 8 bases at J, with 23 bases in the middle. This CDR3 region has 16 residues. The CDR3 spells CSVDPRRLAEYDEQFF. DNA of the CDR3: TGCAGCGTTGATCCCCGAAGGCTAGCCGAGTATGATGAGCAGTTCTTC.

This rearrangement joins TRBV19 to TRBJ1-1; D is ambiguous. The CDR3 contains 13 residues. The V gene's germline CDR1 is LNHDA and CDR2 SQIVND (reference sequence). V lost 3 bases, J lost 2 bases, and 7 bases lay in between. The DNA of the CDR3 is TGTGCCAGTAGTATTCTAAAAAACACTGAAGCTTTCTTT. It translates to CASSILKNTEAFF.